The 15 T cell receptor beta chains below come from one sample, sequenced in a study of memory CD4+ T cells and cytomegalovirus serostatus. Single viable CD3+CD4+CD8-CD45RO+ cells were sorted as the memory CD4+ T cells. TCRdb's table, derived via immunoSEQ multiplex PCR, lists solely in-frame clones and lacks some. The sample shows 48,000 or so clones, approximately 78% of them seen only once. Material for sequencing was memory CD4+ T cells from blood. The receptors derive from an adult in good health and CMV-seronegative.

This rearrangement joins TRBV2 to TRBJ1-5; D ambiguous. The germline CDR1 and CDR2 sequences are SNHLY and FYNNEI. The CDR3 contains 13 residues. The V end lost 1 base, the J end lost 5 bases, and 6 bases lay between the germline ends. CDR3 DNA sequence: TGTGCCAGCAGTGAAGTAAAACATCAGCCCCAGCATTTT. Protein: CASSEVKHQPQHF.

This sequence joins TRBV19 and TRBJ1-1; TRBD1 agrees at 7 bases. Germline values: CDR1 LNHDA, CDR2 SQIVND (reference sequence). The CDR3 sequence is 13 residues long. Trimming cost V 1 base and J 7 bases; bases outside gene matches: 3. In DNA form, the CDR3 reads TGTGCCAGTAGTATAGCCAGGGGGGGTGAAGCTTTCTTT. It codes for CASSIARGGEAFF.

The chain carries TRBV5-4 and TRBJ1-6; D is undetermined. The CDR3 covers 14 residues. V lost 4 bases and J lost 7, with 12 bases in between. Germline CDR1 and CDR2: SGHNT and YYREEE (reference sequence). The CDR3 sequence: CASSPQGNNSPLHF. The CDR3 nucleotides are TGTGCCAGCAGCCCCCAAGGGAACAATTCACCCCTCCACTTT.

The J gene is TRBJ1-1, the V gene TRBV5-1; D unresolved. The CDR3 has 13 residues. V was trimmed by 0 bases and J by 1 base, leaving 4 bases between them. CDR1 is SGHRS and CDR2 is YFSETQ in the germline V gene. The CDR3 nucleotides read TGCGCCAGCAGCTTGGACTCGAACACTGAAGCTTTCTTT. Amino acids: CASSLDSNTEAFF.

This clone was detected once. The rearrangement uses TRBV6-6 and TRBJ2-1, with 11 bases matching TRBD2. The germline CDR1 and CDR2 sequences are MNHNY and SVGAGI (reference sequence). Trimming cost V 6 bases and J 9 bases; bases outside gene matches: 10. The CDR3 is 15 residues long. CDR3 nucleotides: TGTGCCAGCAGCGCTACTAGCGGGAGCGTTAGTGAGCAGTTCTTC. Residues: CASSATSGSVSEQFF.

The chain combines TRBV6-1 with TRBJ2-7; 7 bases are a match to TRBD2. The J segment lost 4 bases and the V segment lost 5 bases, leaving 5 bases of the junction unmatched. Germline lookup yields CDR1 MNHNS and CDR2 SASEGT. The CDR3 covers 13 residues. CDR3 DNA sequence: TGTGCCAGCAGTTCGTGGGGGGGGTACGAGCAGTACTTC. It codes for CASSSWGGYEQYF.

V and J are TRBV29-1 and TRBJ2-2, with TRBD2 identical over 7 bases. This CDR3 comprises 16 residues. With 7 bases clipped from V and 7 bases from J, the junction kept 18 bases outside the gene matches. Germline assignment: CDR1 SQVTM and CDR2 ANQGSEA. The CDR3 protein is CSDTPGGVGCIGELFF. CDR3 sequence (DNA): TGCAGCGACACCCCTGGGGGGGTCGGTTGCATCGGGGAGCTGTTTTTT.

This clone was seen just once. The V and J genes are TRBV6-5 and TRBJ1-3, with 7 bases identical to TRBD1. Germline V lookup: CDR1 MNHEY, CDR2 SVGAGI. The trim removed 6 bases at V and 4 bases at J, leaving 9 bases unmatched. The CDR3 covers 15 residues. The CDR3 bases are TGTGCCAGCAGACCGGACAGGCTGAAAGGAAACACCATATATTTT. As protein: CASRPDRLKGNTIYF.

This clone has just a few counts. The J gene is TRBJ2-2, the V gene TRBV19, with unresolved D. Trimming took off 6 bases at V and 0 bases at J, with 11 bases between the two ends. CDR1 LNHDA and CDR2 SQIVND come from the germline V gene (reference sequence). This CDR3 comprises 15 residues. The CDR3 bases are TGTGCCAGTAGCTTGAAGAGACCGAACACCGGGGAGCTGTTTTTT. It translates to CASSLKRPNTGELFF.

This chain connects TRBV2 to TRBJ2-7; D is unresolved. The CDR3 covers 11 residues. The germline CDR1 and CDR2 sequences are SNHLY and FYNNEI. V lost 6 bases, J lost 4 bases, and 7 bases lay in between. The CDR3 sequence is CASRNLYEQYF. For the CDR3, the DNA is TGTGCCAGCAGGAATTTGTACGAGCAGTACTTC.

J is TRBJ2-1 and V is TRBV5-1; no clear D gene. V lost 1 base to trimming and J lost 4 bases, with 6 bases between them. There are 13 residues in the CDR3. Germline values: CDR1 SGHRS, CDR2 YFSETQ. The CDR3 DNA reads TGCGCCAGCAGCTTGAGATTATACAATGAGCAGTTCTTC. Translated, it gives CASSLRLYNEQFF. Full variable domain (remainder filled in from reference TRBV5-1 and TRBJ2-1): KAGVTQTPRYLIKTRGQQVTLSCSPISGHRSVSWYQQTPGQGLQFLFEYFSETQRNKGNFPGRFSGRQFSNSRSEMNVSTLELGDSALYLCASSLRLYNEQFFGPGTRLTVL.

The chain has TRBV5-4 and TRBJ1-3, with a weak D call TRBD1 (6 bases). V was trimmed by 3 bases and J by 0 bases, leaving 16 bases between them. This CDR3 has 17 amino acids. CDR1 and CDR2 (germline): SGHNT, YYREEE (reference sequence). The CDR3 DNA sequence: TGTGCCAGCAGCTCCGGCGGGACACACGTCTCTGGAAACACCATATATTTT. This encodes CASSSGGTHVSGNTIYF.

This clone is a singleton in its sample. V is TRBV6-4 and J is TRBJ2-3; D is perhaps TRBD1 (5 bases). The V and J ends lost 4 bases and 4 bases respectively, with 9 bases between them. Per the germline V gene, CDR1 is MRHNA and CDR2 is SNTAGT. This CDR3 is 13 amino acids long. CDR3: CASSGGQPDTQYF. The DNA of the CDR3 is TGTGCCAGCAGTGGGGGCCAACCAGATACGCAGTATTTT.

As concerns this clone: The same CDR3 can be traced to other DNA sequences in this sample. The J gene is TRBJ2-5, the V gene TRBV20-1; D may correspond to TRBD1 or TRBD2 (5 bases each). Germline V CDR1 and CDR2: DFQATT, SNEGSKA (reference sequence). V was pared by 6 bases and J by 1 base, with 6 bases between. CDR3 length: 11 amino acids. CDR3 in DNA: TGCAGTGCCGGGACCCAAGAGACCCAGTACTTC. Amino acid sequence: CSAGTQETQYF.

The V and J genes are TRBV29-1 and TRBJ2-3, with TRBD2 matching over 9 bases. The germline V gene encodes CDR1 SQVTM and CDR2 ANQGSEA. The length of the CDR3 is 14 residues. J lost 4 bases, V lost 6 bases, and 8 bases had no gene match. The CDR3 region has the DNA TGCAGCGTAGACGGGACTAGCTGGGCAGATACGCAGTATTTT. It encodes CSVDGTSWADTQYF.